This T cell receptor beta chain was captured in a study of control samples from healthy donors and cancer patients (dated by TCRdb to 2018 to 2021). The CDR3, cysteine through phenylalanine, is 14 amino acids long. Only the CDR3 DNA is retained, 42 bases long and in frame from the first base. Taken from the germline V gene, the CDR1 and CDR2 loops are KGHSH and LQKENI. The germline ends are 9 bases apart after V is trimmed by 2 bases and J by 2 bases. Receptors were amplified or captured by the immunoSEQ multiplex PCR assay. The table comes from immuneACCESS by way of TCRdb, which keeps in-frame sequences with V and J called. Part of the clones is missing from these tables; in studies checked, under half for an unresolved V gene and the rest for unknown reasons. The sample records some 130,000 clones, 92% of which are singletons. The top ten clonotypes cover approximately 2.2% of the sample. This clone was recorded only once. This clone's antigen is unknown. Qualities for individual bases were not recorded, and no much larger clone is one base off.

The specimen sequenced was blood. This clonotype was sampled from a woman aged 50 to 60 in good health. The chain joins TRBV18 to TRBJ2-5; the D gene lacks a confident call. The sequenced DNA is TGTGCCAGCTCACCAGTTTCGAGTCAAGAGACCCAGTACTTC. Protein translation: CASSPVSSQETQYF.